Each of the 25 T cell receptor beta chains below was sequenced from the same sample in a study of monozygotic twins with inflammatory bowel disease. With the 5' RACE reads reprocessed, TCRdb shows one record per CDR3 protein and no DNA. The sample yields 150,000 to 200,000 distinct CDR3 sequences, of which the top ten take up roughly 7.4%. The sequenced sample was blood. All receptors come from a human donor with ulcerative colitis or Crohn's disease, or a healthy co-twin of an affected twin (not recorded which).

The rearrangement links TRBV20-1 to TRBJ2-1; TCRdb names TRBD2, which stays unverified in the absence of DNA. Germline V gene lookup returns CDR1 DFQATT and CDR2 SNEGSKA (reference sequence). There are 13 residues in the CDR3. The CDR3 sequence is CSQGLAGRNEQFF.

CDR3 residues: CASSTGSTGSGEQYF. The chain has TRBV5-1 and TRBJ2-7; TCRdb calls TRBD1, which cannot be checked without DNA. Germline-derived CDR1 and CDR2 are SGHRS and YFSETQ. The CDR3 length is 15 residues.

This chain links TRBV12-3 or TRBV12-4 with TRBJ2-7; TCRdb's D call of TRBD1 is untestable without DNA. The CDR3 loop spans 15 amino acids. The CDR3 reads CASSLAGDRDYEQYF.

The chain is built from TRBV12-3 or TRBV12-4 and TRBJ2-4; TCRdb's assignment of TRBD2 cannot be checked, as there is no DNA. The CDR3 is made up of 13 amino acids. The CDR3 here is CASSLAGGHIQYF.

The gene calls are TRBV12-3 or TRBV12-4 and TRBJ1-1; the TRBD1 assignment by TCRdb is unverifiable without DNA. The CDR3 sequence is 15 residues long. CDR3 amino acids: CASSSPGTGLIEAFF.

The chain employs TRBV4-1 and TRBJ2-1; no DNA is available, so the TRBD2 call from TCRdb remains unchecked. Germline V lookup: CDR1 MGHRA, CDR2 YSYEKL. This CDR3 comprises 14 residues. The CDR3 sequence is CASSQDPAGLEQFF.

The chain uses TRBV20-1 and TRBJ1-1; there is no DNA to check the TCRdb D call of TRBD1. Germline V gene sequence: CDR1 DFQATT, CDR2 SNEGSKA (reference sequence). This CDR3 region has 14 residues. CDR3 sequence: CSARPRTGATEAFF.

The chain carries TRBV5-1 and TRBJ2-3. Germline-derived CDR1 and CDR2 are SGHRS and YFSETQ. CDR3 length equals 12 residues. The CDR3 is CASTETTDTQYF.

The V gene is TRBV11-2, the J gene TRBJ2-1; the D call of TRBD2 rests on TCRdb alone, since no DNA is present to check it. This CDR3 is 20 amino acids long. Germline-derived CDR1 and CDR2 are SGHAT and FQNNGV. The CDR3 spells CASRHKARLAGGPGYNEQFF.

The chain employs TRBV28 and TRBJ2-4; TCRdb proposes TRBD1, but this gene call is untestable without DNA. CDR3 length equals 12 residues. Germline lookup yields CDR1 MDHEN and CDR2 SYDVKM. CDR3 loop: CASGTTKNIQYF.

V usage is TRBV6-5 and J usage is TRBJ2-7; TCRdb's assignment of TRBD1 cannot be checked, as there is no DNA. The CDR3 sequence is 14 residues long. Germline V gene sequence: CDR1 MNHEY, CDR2 SVGAGI. CDR3 in amino acids: CASSFLDRTYEQYF.

The gene calls are TRBV11-2 and TRBJ1-5; TCRdb selects TRBD1, and the lack of DNA leaves this call unchecked. Germline CDR1 and CDR2: SGHAT and FQNNGV. The CDR3 is 15 amino acids. The CDR3 sequence is CASSLAPGRNQPQHF.

This sequence joins TRBV6-2 or TRBV6-3 and TRBJ2-5; the D call from TCRdb, TRBD2, cannot be confirmed without DNA. This CDR3 region has 15 residues. CDR1 and CDR2 (germline): MNHEY, SVGEGT. CDR3 amino acids: CASRLAGGNQETQYF.

The chain uses TRBV6-2 or TRBV6-3 and TRBJ2-2. CDR3 size: 15 residues. CDR1 is MNHEY, CDR2 SVGEGT, per germline. The CDR3 loop reads CASRPNRGNTGELFF.

This chain connects TRBV9 to TRBJ2-1; the D gene TCRdb calls, TRBD1, cannot be checked with no DNA. Germline CDR1 SGDLS, CDR2 YYNGEE. The CDR3 has 15 residues. This CDR3 is CASSVEPGGRYEQFF.

V gene TRBV11-2 combines with J gene TRBJ2-3; the D call of TRBD2 rests on TCRdb alone, since no DNA is present to check it. Germline V gene sequence: CDR1 SGHAT, CDR2 FQNNGV. The CDR3 has 15 amino acids. The CDR3 loop reads CASSFERPSTDTQYF. The variable domain in full, completed from reference TRBV11-2 and TRBJ2-3, reads EAGVAQSPRYKIIEKRQSVAFWCNPISGHATLYWYQQILGQGPKLLIQFQNNGVVDDSQLPKDRFSAERLKGVDSTLKIQPAKLEDSAVYLCASSFERPSTDTQYFGPGTRLTVL.

The rearrangement uses TRBV15 and TRBJ2-7. The CDR3 sequence is 12 residues long. The germline V gene has CDR1 LNHNV and CDR2 YYDKDF (reference sequence). The CDR3 loop is CATSRDLYEQYF.

The V call is TRBV7-9, the J call TRBJ1-1. Germline V lookup: CDR1 SEHNR, CDR2 FQNEAQ (reference sequence). The CDR3 loop spans 13 amino acids. This CDR3 is CASSLETGTEAFF.

The chain uses TRBV5-1 and TRBJ1-4. The germline V gene has CDR1 SGHRS and CDR2 YFSETQ. The CDR3 extends over 14 amino acids. CDR3 sequence: CASSLDTLNEKLFF.

V gene TRBV24-1 combines with J gene TRBJ2-1; the TCRdb D gene call, TRBD2, has no DNA to confirm it. Germline CDR1 reads KGHDR; CDR2 reads SFDVKD. The CDR3 length is 16 residues. This CDR3 reads CATSGPGGRTDNEQFF.

The chain is built from TRBV15 and TRBJ2-5. CDR1 is LNHNV, CDR2 YYDKDF, per germline (reference sequence). The CDR3 contains 13 residues. The CDR3: CATRVGDPETQYF.

This chain uses TRBV5-6 with TRBJ1-2. Germline CDR1 reads SGHDT; CDR2 reads YYEEEE. The CDR3 runs to 13 residues. Here the CDR3 reads CASSPWTDYGYTF.

The J gene is TRBJ2-3, the V gene TRBV19; TCRdb lists TRBD2, though no DNA is available to test this call. CDR3 length: 14 residues. In germline, CDR1 is LNHDA, CDR2 SQIVND (reference sequence). The CDR3 is CASSTPGLADTQYF.

CDR3 loop: CASSTRQGPTEAFF. The chain carries TRBV2 and TRBJ1-1; the D gene TCRdb calls, TRBD1, cannot be checked with no DNA. CDR3 size: 14 residues. Germline assignment: CDR1 SNHLY and CDR2 FYNNEI.

CDR3 region: CSARGLAEYNEQFF. This chain joins TRBV20-1 and TRBJ2-1; TCRdb names TRBD2, which stays unverified in the absence of DNA. The CDR3 extends over 14 amino acids. CDR1 is DFQATT and CDR2 is SNEGSKA in the germline V gene (reference sequence).